This TCR beta chain was sequenced in a study of blood T cell repertoires in COVID-19. Overall study context: T cells, B-cell-depleted T cells, or PBMCs supplied cDNA or gDNA.

CDR1 SGHTA and CDR2 FQGNSA come from the germline V gene. CDR3 length: 17 residues. V was cut by 5 bases and J by 2 bases, with 21 bases left in between. Clones were read by immunoSEQ multiplex PCR, and TCRdb kept only the in-frame ones, dropping some. The data contain about 250,000 clones, 70% to 90% of them singletons. Sequences were obtained from peripheral blood. The chain has TRBV7-2 and TRBJ1-2; perhaps TRBD1 as D (6 bases). The sequence came from a man aged 80 or over with acute or convalescent COVID-19. This chain's CDR3 is CASSPSLGGAQNYGYTF. CDR3 bases: TGTGCCAGCAGCCCGTCCTTAGGGGGGGCGCAGAACTATGGCTACACCTTC.